Presented here are 27 T cell receptor beta chains from one specimen sequenced in a study of cytomegalovirus exposure and HLA in healthy donors. Researchers ran the PCR with 60 Vbeta and 13 Jbeta primers. Here immunoSEQ multiplex PCR was the method, and the copy in TCRdb shows in-frame clones only, minus some. The table for this sample gives 100,000 to 150,000 clones. The sample consisted of PBMCs. Receptor source: a young man in good health and CMV-seronegative.

The J gene is TRBJ1-5, the V gene TRBV29-1; 7 bases fit TRBD1. This CDR3 spans 17 amino acids. J was trimmed by 6 bases and V by 0 bases; bases with no gene match: 14. Germline lookup yields CDR1 SQVTM and CDR2 ANQGSEA. The CDR3 DNA is TGCAGCGTTGAAGATGGCCCGGCGGACAGGAAATGTCAGCCCCAGCATTTT. Its protein is CSVEDGPADRKCQPQHF.

The CDR3, as DNA: TGTGCCAGCAGCTTGGGCGGAGTCTACGAGCAGTACTTC. The encoded protein is CASSLGGVYEQYF. The chain employs TRBV5-4 and TRBJ2-5; D remains ambiguous. Judging by the DNA end, TRBJ2-7 fits better; the J call may be wrong. The CDR3 runs 13 residues. Looked up from germline, CDR1 is SGHNT and CDR2 is YYREEE (reference sequence).

The gene calls are TRBV2 and TRBJ2-1; no definite D call. The CDR3 sequence is 13 residues long. Trimming pared 7 bases from V and 4 bases from J, leaving 11 bases between. CDR1 is SNHLY, CDR2 FYNNEI, per germline. DNA of the CDR3: TGTGCCAGCAATTCCGAGGTTTACAATGAGCAGTTCTTC. Protein sequence: CASNSEVYNEQFF. The whole variable domain, filled in from reference TRBV2 and TRBJ2-1, reads EPEVTQTPSHQVTQMGQEVILRCVPISNHLYFYWYRQILGQKVEFLVSFYNNEISEKSEIFDDQFSVERPDGSNFTLKIRSTKLEDSAMYFCASNSEVYNEQFFGPGTRLTVL.

This chain uses TRBV28 with TRBJ1-3; 9 nucleotides agree with TRBD1. This CDR3 is built from 14 residues. Germline loops: CDR1 MDHEN, CDR2 SYDVKM. J gave up 7 bases and V 6 bases, and 7 bases lay outside the gene matches. The CDR3 DNA follows: TGTGCCAGCAGGCCGGGACAGGGAAGGAACACCATATATTTT. Residues: CASRPGQGRNTIYF.

The V gene is TRBV7-2, the J gene TRBJ1-2, with D possibly matching TRBD1 (6 bases). From germline, CDR1 is SGHTA and CDR2 FQGNSA. Trimming took off 2 bases at V and 7 bases at J, with 14 bases between the two ends. This CDR3 spans 14 amino acids. In DNA, the CDR3 is TGTGCCAGCAGCTTATGGGGGGGCGCTCCTGGCTACACCTTC. The encoded protein is CASSLWGGAPGYTF. Full variable domain (remainder filled in from reference TRBV7-2 and TRBJ1-2): GAGVSQSPSNKVTEKGKDVELRCDPISGHTALYWYRQSLGQGLEFLIYFQGNSAPDKSGLPSDRFSAERTGGSVSTLTIQRTQQEDSAVYLCASSLWGGAPGYTFGSGTRLTVV.

On this clone itself: This CDR3 is also generated by other DNA sequences in the sample. CDR3 nucleotide sequence: TGCGCCAGCAGCCAAGATCCCAGCTCCTACGAGCAGTACTTC. Translation gives CASSQDPSSYEQYF. The chain recombines TRBV4-3 with TRBJ2-7; D is ambiguous. V shed 0 bases and J shed 0 bases, with 6 bases lying between them. CDR3 size: 14 residues. Germline V lookup: CDR1 LGHNA, CDR2 YSLEER.

The chain is built from TRBV9 and TRBJ2-5; D unresolved. Looked up from germline, CDR1 is SGDLS and CDR2 is YYNGEE. The CDR3 extends over 14 amino acids. With 3 bases removed from V and 5 bases from J, the gap between germline ends came to 14 bases. The CDR3, as DNA: TGTGCCAGCAGCGGCGTAGCAACCGACGAGACCCAGTACTTC. Protein: CASSGVATDETQYF. Complete variable domain (other parts from reference TRBV9 and TRBJ2-5): DSGVTQTPKHLITATGQRVTLRCSPRSGDLSVYWYQQSLDQGLQFLIQYYNGEERAKGNILERFSAQQFPDLHSELNLSSLELGDSALYFCASSGVATDETQYFGPGTRLLVL.

This chain uses TRBV30 with TRBJ2-7, with 7 nucleotides matching TRBD1. There are 14 residues in the CDR3. Germline CDR1 and CDR2: GTSNPN and SVGIG (reference sequence). Trimming took 4 bases from V and 2 from J; bases not matched to a gene: 8. The CDR3 loop reads CAWTNPGQPYEQYF. The CDR3 DNA follows: TGTGCCTGGACAAACCCGGGACAGCCCTACGAGCAGTACTTC.

CDR3 protein: CASSLAIPGQGGNIQYF. In DNA form, the CDR3 reads TGTGCCAGCAGCTTAGCAATCCCGGGACAGGGTGGAAACATTCAGTACTTC. The chain joins TRBV7-9 to TRBJ2-4, with 9 bases aligning to TRBD1. The CDR3 is 17 amino acids. With V trimmed by 0 bases and J by 6 bases, 9 bases remained unmatched. Germline loops: CDR1 SEHNR, CDR2 FQNEAQ (reference sequence).

The chain has TRBV11-2 and TRBJ2-7, with 7 nucleotides matching TRBD2. Trimming removed 1 base from V and 6 bases from J; junction bases left unmatched: 21. CDR3 length: 19 amino acids. Looked up from germline, CDR1 is SGHAT and CDR2 is FQNNGV. As DNA, the CDR3 is TGTGCCAGCAGCTTAGCGCATCGATCGGGGGGAGGCGAGATGGGCGAGCAGTACTTC. Its translation: CASSLAHRSGGGEMGEQYF. Complete variable domain (other parts from reference TRBV11-2 and TRBJ2-7): EAGVAQSPRYKIIEKRQSVAFWCNPISGHATLYWYQQILGQGPKLLIQFQNNGVVDDSQLPKDRFSAERLKGVDSTLKIQPAKLEDSAVYLCASSLAHRSGGGEMGEQYFGPGTRLTVT.

The V and J genes are TRBV18 and TRBJ2-7; D is possibly TRBD1 (5 bases). The V end was cut by 0 bases, the J end by 6 bases, with 15 bases between. Germline CDR1 is KGHSH and CDR2 is LQKENI. The CDR3 sequence is 15 residues long. In DNA, the CDR3 is TGTGCCAGCTCACCACCTTCAGACAGACGAGCCGAGCAGTACTTC. Its translation is CASSPPSDRRAEQYF.

V and J are TRBV19 and TRBJ1-5; maybe TRBD1 (5 bases). The germline CDR1 and CDR2 sequences are LNHDA and SQIVND (reference sequence). There are 15 residues in the CDR3. Trimming removed 9 bases at V and 2 bases at J, with 17 bases between. CDR3 in amino acids: CASSMPGLGNQPQHF. Written as DNA, the CDR3 is TGTGCCAGCTCGATGCCGGGACTAGGCAATCAGCCCCAGCATTTT. Full variable domain (rest looked up from reference TRBV19 and TRBJ1-5): DGGITQSPKYLFRKEGQNVTLSCEQNLNHDAMYWYRQDPGQGLRLIYYSQIVNDFQKGDIAEGYSVSREKKESFPLTVTSAQKNPTAFYLCASSMPGLGNQPQHFGDGTRLSIL.

The J gene is TRBJ2-3, the V gene TRBV7-2; D is perhaps TRBD2 (5 bases). The CDR3 consists of 15 residues. Trimming pared 4 bases from V and 0 bases from J, leaving 11 bases between. Germline-derived CDR1 and CDR2 are SGHTA and FQGNSA. The CDR3 protein is CASSSRRGSTDTQYF. In DNA form, the CDR3 reads TGTGCCAGCAGCTCACGCCGGGGTAGCACAGATACGCAGTATTTT.

The chain is built from TRBV7-3 and TRBJ2-1; TRBD1 matches at 7 bases. This CDR3 is built from 13 residues. From germline, CDR1 is SGHTA and CDR2 FQGTGA. J gave up 8 bases and V 3 bases, and 4 bases lay outside the gene matches. CDR3 DNA: TGTGCCAGCAGCTTGACAGGGAACCATGAGCAGTTCTTC. As protein: CASSLTGNHEQFF.

The gene calls are TRBV6-5 and TRBJ2-3, with D tentatively TRBD2 (6 bases). V dropped 3 bases and J dropped 14 bases, with 21 bases sitting between them. The CDR3 has 14 residues. Germline values: CDR1 MNHEY, CDR2 SVGAGI. Here the CDR3 reads CASSYTGGETQWYF. The CDR3 bases are TGTGCCAGCAGTTATACCGGCGGGGAGACGCAGTGGTATTTT.

The CDR3 reads CAWSSRVPGSPLHF. The CDR3 DNA is TGTGCCTGGAGTTCCAGGGTTCCAGGGTCACCCCTCCACTTT. The chain carries TRBV30 and TRBJ1-6; maybe TRBD1 (5 bases). V dropped 2 bases and J dropped 10 bases, with 15 bases sitting between them. Germline CDR1 is GTSNPN and CDR2 is SVGIG (reference sequence). This CDR3 is 14 amino acids long.

V and J are TRBV5-1 and TRBJ2-5; no firm D call. The germline CDR1 and CDR2 sequences are SGHRS and YFSETQ. The ends were cut back, 2 bases at V and 7 bases at J, with 12 bases in the middle. CDR3 length: 13 amino acids. The CDR3 spells CASSFTPARTQYF. CDR3 DNA sequence: TGCGCCAGCAGCTTCACCCCCGCGAGGACCCAGTACTTC.

V gene TRBV28 combines with J gene TRBJ1-1; D gene unclear. CDR1 MDHEN and CDR2 SYDVKM come from the germline V gene. This CDR3 contains 11 residues. The ends were cut back, 2 bases at V and 8 bases at J, with 6 bases in the middle. The CDR3 spells CASSLPSEAFF. Written as DNA, the CDR3 is TGTGCCAGCAGTTTACCCTCGGAAGCTTTCTTT.

The V call is TRBV7-2, the J call TRBJ2-5, with TRBD2 matching 9 bases. Germline V gene lookup returns CDR1 SGHTA and CDR2 FQGNSA. J gave up 5 bases and V 2 bases, and 6 bases lay outside the gene matches. The CDR3 contains 15 residues. CDR3 bases: TGTGCCAGCAGCTTACCGACTAGCGGCTTGGAGACCCAGTACTTC. This codes for CASSLPTSGLETQYF.

DNA of the CDR3: TGTGCCAGCAGCCAGGAGGCAACTAATGAAAAACTGTTTTTT. It translates to CASSQEATNEKLFF. The rearrangement joins TRBV5-4 to TRBJ1-4; D unclear. Germline V gene lookup returns CDR1 SGHNT and CDR2 YYREEE (reference sequence). This CDR3 is 14 amino acids long. Trimming shortened V by 4 bases and J by 0 bases, and 7 bases separated the two germline ends.

The chain links TRBV4-3 to TRBJ2-7; a weak D match, TRBD1 (6 bases). This CDR3 is 16 amino acids long. The ends were cut back, 0 bases at V and 3 bases at J, with 15 bases in the middle. Germline CDR1 and CDR2: LGHNA and YSLEER. DNA for the CDR3: TGCGCCAGCAGCCAAGATCACGCAGGGGACGGCTACGAGCAGTACTTC. Its protein product is CASSQDHAGDGYEQYF.

This chain connects TRBV25-1 to TRBJ2-5, with TRBD2 as a possible D gene (5 bases). The V gene lost 1 base and the J gene lost 1 base, with 13 bases spanning the gap. This CDR3 region has 16 residues. CDR1 is MGHDK, CDR2 SYGVNS, per germline. CDR3: CASSELTAVGQETQYF. CDR3 coding DNA: TGTGCCAGCAGTGAATTAACAGCGGTGGGCCAAGAGACCCAGTACTTC.

The chain has TRBV7-2 and TRBJ2-7; D gene unclear. The V end lost 4 bases, the J end lost 2 bases, and 6 bases lay between the germline ends. The CDR3 covers 12 residues. CDR1 SGHTA and CDR2 FQGNSA come from the germline V gene. The CDR3 DNA sequence: TGTGCCAGCAGCTCGGAGCCCTACGAGCAGTACTTC. It is translated as CASSSEPYEQYF. The variable domain in full, with the rest retrieved from reference TRBV7-2 and TRBJ2-7, is GAGVSQSPSNKVTEKGKDVELRCDPISGHTALYWYRQSLGQGLEFLIYFQGNSAPDKSGLPSDRFSAERTGGSVSTLTIQRTQQEDSAVYLCASSSEPYEQYFGPGTRLTVT.

V gene TRBV28 combines with J gene TRBJ2-1, with 12 bases fitting TRBD2. The CDR3 is made up of 15 amino acids. Unmatched junction bases numbered 10, after V lost 8 bases and J lost 8 bases. The germline CDR1 and CDR2 sequences are MDHEN and SYDVKM. The CDR3 is CASGVGLAGSDEQFF. The CDR3 DNA sequence: TGTGCCAGCGGTGTTGGACTAGCGGGATCGGATGAGCAGTTCTTC.

The CDR3 DNA is TGTGCCAGCAGGGACAGTTATAATTCACCCCTCCACTTT. Translating gives CASRDSYNSPLHF. The chain recombines TRBV7-9 with TRBJ1-6; D is perhaps TRBD1 (6 bases). Germline CDR1 and CDR2: SEHNR and FQNEAQ (reference sequence). Deletions cut 6 bases from V and 4 bases from J, with 7 bases between. The CDR3 is made up of 13 amino acids.

The chain combines TRBV10-1 with TRBJ2-1; possibly TRBD1 for D (6 bases). The CDR3 is made up of 15 amino acids. V was shortened by 0 bases and J by 8 bases, with 14 bases between the two germline ends. Germline CDR1 is WNHNN and CDR2 is SYGVQD (reference sequence). The CDR3 sequence: CASSESGTLLDEQFF. For the CDR3, the DNA is TGCGCCAGCAGTGAGTCCGGGACACTCCTGGATGAGCAGTTCTTC.

The chain links TRBV28 to TRBJ1-2; TRBD1 aligns across 8 bases. CDR1 MDHEN and CDR2 SYDVKM come from the germline V gene. Germline trimming cut 8 bases from V and 6 bases from J; bases unmatched to any gene: 14. The CDR3 is 15 amino acids. The CDR3 sequence: CASAFGVAGGHGYTF. The CDR3 DNA sequence: TGTGCCAGCGCCTTCGGGGTGGCAGGGGGCCATGGCTACACCTTC.